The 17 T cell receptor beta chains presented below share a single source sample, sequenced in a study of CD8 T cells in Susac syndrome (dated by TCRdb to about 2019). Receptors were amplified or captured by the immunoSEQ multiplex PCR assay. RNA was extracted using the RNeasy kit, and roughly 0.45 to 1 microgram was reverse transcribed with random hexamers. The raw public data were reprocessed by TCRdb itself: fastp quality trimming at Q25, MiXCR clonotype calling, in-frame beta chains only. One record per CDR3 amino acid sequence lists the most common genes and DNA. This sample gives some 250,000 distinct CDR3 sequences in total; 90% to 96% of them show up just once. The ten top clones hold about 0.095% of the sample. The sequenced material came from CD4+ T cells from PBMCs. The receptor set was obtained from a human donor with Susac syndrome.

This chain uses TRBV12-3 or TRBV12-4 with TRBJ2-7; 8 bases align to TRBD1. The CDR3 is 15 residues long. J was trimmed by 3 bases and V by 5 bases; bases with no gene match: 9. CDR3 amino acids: CASSPPAGGFYEQYF. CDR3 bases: TGTGCCAGCAGTCCACCTGCAGGGGGCTTCTACGAGCAGTACTTC.

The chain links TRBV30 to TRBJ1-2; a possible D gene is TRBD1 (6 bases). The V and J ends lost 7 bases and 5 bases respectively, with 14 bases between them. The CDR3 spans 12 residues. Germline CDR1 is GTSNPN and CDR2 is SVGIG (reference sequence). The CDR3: CASTTGSYGYTF. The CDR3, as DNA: TGTGCCTCCACTACAGGGTCGTATGGCTACACCTTC.

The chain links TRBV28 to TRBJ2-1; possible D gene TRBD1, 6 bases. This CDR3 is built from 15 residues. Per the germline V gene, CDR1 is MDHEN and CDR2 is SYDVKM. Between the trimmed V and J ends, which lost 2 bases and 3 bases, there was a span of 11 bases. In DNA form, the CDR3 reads TGTGCCAGCAGTTTAAGATCGGGACACTACAATGAGCAGTTCTTC. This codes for CASSLRSGHYNEQFF.

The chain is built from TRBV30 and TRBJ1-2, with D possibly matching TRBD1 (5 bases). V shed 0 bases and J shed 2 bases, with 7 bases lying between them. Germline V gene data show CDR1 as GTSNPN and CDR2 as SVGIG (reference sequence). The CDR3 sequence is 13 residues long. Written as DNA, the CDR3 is TGTGCCTGGAGTGTCGGGACGAACTATGGCTACACCTTC. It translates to CAWSVGTNYGYTF.

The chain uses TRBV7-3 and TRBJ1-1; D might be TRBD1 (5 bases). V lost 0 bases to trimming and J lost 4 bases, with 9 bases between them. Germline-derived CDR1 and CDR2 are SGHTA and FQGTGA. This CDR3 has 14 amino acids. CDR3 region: CASSLTSGGTEAFF. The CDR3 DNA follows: TGTGCCAGCAGCTTAACAAGCGGGGGCACTGAAGCTTTCTTT.

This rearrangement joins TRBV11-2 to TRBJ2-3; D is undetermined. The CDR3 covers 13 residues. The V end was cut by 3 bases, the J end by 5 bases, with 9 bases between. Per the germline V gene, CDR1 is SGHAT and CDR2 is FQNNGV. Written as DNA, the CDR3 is TGTGCCAGCAGCTTTGCGTGGGGAGATACGCAGTATTTT. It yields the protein CASSFAWGDTQYF.

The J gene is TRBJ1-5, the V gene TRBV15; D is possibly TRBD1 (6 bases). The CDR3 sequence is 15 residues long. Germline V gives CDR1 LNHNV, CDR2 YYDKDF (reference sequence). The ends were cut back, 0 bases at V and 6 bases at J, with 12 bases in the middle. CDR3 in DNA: TGTGCCACCAGCAGAGACGGGGGCGACGGTCAGCCCCAGCATTTT. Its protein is CATSRDGGDGQPQHF.

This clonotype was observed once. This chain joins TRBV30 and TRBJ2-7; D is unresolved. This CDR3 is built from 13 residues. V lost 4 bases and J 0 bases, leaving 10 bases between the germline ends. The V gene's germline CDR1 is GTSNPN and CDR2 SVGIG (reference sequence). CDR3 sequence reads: CAWIPPSSYEQYF. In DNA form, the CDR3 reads TGTGCCTGGATCCCCCCAAGCTCCTACGAGCAGTACTTC. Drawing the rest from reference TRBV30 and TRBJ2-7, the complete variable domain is SQTIHQWPATLVQPVGSPLSLECTVEGTSNPNLYWYRQAAGRGLQLLFYSVGIGQISSEVPQNLSASRPQDRQFILSSKKLLLSDSGFYLCAWIPPSSYEQYFGPGTRLTVT.

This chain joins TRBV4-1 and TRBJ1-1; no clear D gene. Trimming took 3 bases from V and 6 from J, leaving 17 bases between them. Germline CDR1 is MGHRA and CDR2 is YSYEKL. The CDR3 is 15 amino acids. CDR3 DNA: TGCGCCAGCAGCCAGGCTCAGACCCTAGGCCCTGAAGCTTTCTTT. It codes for CASSQAQTLGPEAFF.

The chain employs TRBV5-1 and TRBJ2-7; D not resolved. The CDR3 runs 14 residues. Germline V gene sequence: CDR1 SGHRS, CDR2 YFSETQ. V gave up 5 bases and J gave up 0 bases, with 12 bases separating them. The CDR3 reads CASSPREGSYEQYF. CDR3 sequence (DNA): TGCGCCAGCAGTCCAAGGGAAGGCTCCTACGAGCAGTACTTC.

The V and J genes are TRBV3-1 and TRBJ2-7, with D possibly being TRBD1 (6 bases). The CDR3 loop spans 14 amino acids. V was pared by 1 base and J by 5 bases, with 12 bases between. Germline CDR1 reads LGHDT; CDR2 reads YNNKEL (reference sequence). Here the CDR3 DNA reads TGTGCCAGCAGCCAAGTGGCAGGGGTCGACGAGCAGTACTTC. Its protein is CASSQVAGVDEQYF.

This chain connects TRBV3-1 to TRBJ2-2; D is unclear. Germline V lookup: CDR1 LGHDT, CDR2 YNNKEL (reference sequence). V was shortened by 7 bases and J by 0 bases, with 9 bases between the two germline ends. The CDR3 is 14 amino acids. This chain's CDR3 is CASNPAPNTGELFF. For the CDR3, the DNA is TGTGCCAGCAACCCCGCACCGAACACCGGGGAGCTGTTTTTT.

The DNA for the CDR3 is TGTGCCACCAGCCCCGAGGGGTATGGCTACACCTTC. Its protein is CATSPEGYGYTF. V usage is TRBV24-1 and J usage is TRBJ1-2; a possible D gene is TRBD1 (5 bases). Between the trimmed V and J ends, which lost 7 bases and 5 bases, there was a span of 10 bases. Germline-derived CDR1 and CDR2 are KGHDR and SFDVKD. The CDR3 contains 12 residues.

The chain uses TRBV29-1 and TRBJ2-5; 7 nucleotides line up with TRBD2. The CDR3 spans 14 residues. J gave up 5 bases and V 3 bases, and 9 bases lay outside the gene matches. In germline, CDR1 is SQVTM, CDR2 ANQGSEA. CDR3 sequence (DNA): TGCAGCGTTGATGGCGGGAGAACCGGGGAGACCCAGTACTTC. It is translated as CSVDGGRTGETQYF.

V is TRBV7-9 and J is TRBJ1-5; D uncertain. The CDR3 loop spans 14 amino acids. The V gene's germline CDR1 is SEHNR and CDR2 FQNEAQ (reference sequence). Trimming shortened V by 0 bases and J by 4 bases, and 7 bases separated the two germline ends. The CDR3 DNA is TGTGCCAGCAGCTTAGCGATTTCTAATCAGCCCCAGCATTTT. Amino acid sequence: CASSLAISNQPQHF.

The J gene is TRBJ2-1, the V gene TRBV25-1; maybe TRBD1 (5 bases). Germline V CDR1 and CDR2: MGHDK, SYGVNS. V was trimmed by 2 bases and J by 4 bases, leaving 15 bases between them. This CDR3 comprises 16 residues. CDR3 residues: CASSEGRDSRYNEQFF. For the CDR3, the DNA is TGTGCCAGCAGTGAAGGTCGTGACAGCCGGTACAATGAGCAGTTCTTC. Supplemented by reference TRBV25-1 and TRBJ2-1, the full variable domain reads EADIYQTPRYLVIGTGKKITLECSQTMGHDKMYWYQQDPGMELHLIHYSYGVNSTEKGDLSSESTVSRIRTEHFPLTLESARPSHTSQYLCASSEGRDSRYNEQFFGPGTRLTVL.

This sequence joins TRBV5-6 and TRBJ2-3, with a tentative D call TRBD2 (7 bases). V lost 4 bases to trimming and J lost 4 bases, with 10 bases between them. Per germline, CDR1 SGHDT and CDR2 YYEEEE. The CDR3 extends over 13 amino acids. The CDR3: CASSRGGPDTQYF. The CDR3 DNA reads TGTGCCAGCAGCAGGGGGGGCCCAGATACGCAGTATTTT.